This TCR beta chain was captured in a study of T-cell memory formation after mild COVID-19 (dated by TCRdb to 2020 to 2023). Broadly, across the study: Most TCR sequence clusters were specific to one of the two donors. In a couple of donors, T-cell clones that expanded and contracted after mild COVID-19 were tracked by sequencing TCRalpha and TCRbeta repertoires over time. The cohort was made up of two young adult volunteers, one female and one male, who were previously healthy.

Unmatched junction bases come to 12, with V trimmed by 2 bases and J by 5 bases. The CDR3 runs 16 residues from the cysteine to the phenylalanine. Just the 48-base CDR3 DNA is kept, in frame starting at base 1. The germline V gene (reference sequence) supplies CDR1 DFQATT and CDR2 SNEGSKA. These reads were obtained on an Illumina NovaSeq 6000. TCRalpha and TCRbeta cDNA libraries were constructed by 5'RACE with constant-segment primers, with sample barcodes and unique molecular identifiers being introduced. Trizol reagent was used to extract RNA from every sample. Libraries were amplified in two PCR steps, with a second sample barcode and Illumina TruSeq adapters added in the second step. The libraries were sequenced on an Illumina NovaSeq using 2 x 150 bp paired-end reads. In the source study's methods: Reads were demultiplexed and collapsed into UMI-guided consensus sequences with migec v1.2.7. Using mixcr v2.1.11, UMI consensuses were aligned to TRA and TRB V and J templates and then assembled into clonotypes. Expanded or contracted clonotypes were those called significant by both edgeR and NoisET, with noise models trained on biological replicates. edgeR calls used a false discovery rate-adjusted p below 0.01 and a log2 fold-change threshold of 1. As an exploratory analysis of dynamics, PCA with hierarchical clustering was applied to max-normalized trajectories of the 1000 most abundant clonotypes. Separately sequenced CD4+ and CD8+ repertoires were used to assign a CD4 or CD8 phenotype to each responding clone. The public reads were reprocessed in TCRdb via fastp at Q25 and MiXCR, keeping in-frame beta chains. Each CDR3 protein appears once, grouped with its most common genes and DNA. The V and J calls reflect TCRdb's pipeline rather than the authors' work. Within this sample are 150,000 to 200,000 distinct CDR3 sequences, with around a third of them counted one time only. About 12% of the sample is taken by the ten largest.

As concerns this clonotype: What antigen it recognizes has not been identified. No base qualities exist here, and no much larger clone lies one base off it.

Ficoll-Paque density gradient centrifugation was used to isolate PBMCs. Results and caveats for the whole study, not just this receptor: Contracting CD4+ clones appeared mostly in the CM and EM memory subsets, whereas CD8+ clones were enriched in EMRA. SARS-CoV-2 specificity of the second-wave clones peaking on day 37 was not confirmed. Some responding clones were detected in pre-infection memory, which suggested that pre-existing cross-reactive memory T cells had joined the SARS-CoV-2 response. Only a couple of mild cases were covered by the study, and larger cohorts that include severe cases with pre-infection samples were considered necessary. From day 15 to 85, contracting clones showed balanced CD4/CD8 phenotypes, whereas a second wave of clones that expanded from day 15 to 37 leaned towards CD4+.

Input material: PBMCs or a T cell subset sorted from them (not recorded which). The receptor's source is an adult woman who had mild COVID-19 (a few samples of this study predate the infection). The sample titles of this study are shuffled in the database, so cell type and time point are left out; the donor was told from shared clones. The V and J segments used are TRBV20-1 and TRBJ2-5, and 9 bases in between align with TRBD1. At the DNA level, the sequence is TGCAGTGCTAGATGGCCGAACAGGGGGCGCGAGGAGACCCAGTACTTC. This sequence encodes CSARWPNRGREETQYF.